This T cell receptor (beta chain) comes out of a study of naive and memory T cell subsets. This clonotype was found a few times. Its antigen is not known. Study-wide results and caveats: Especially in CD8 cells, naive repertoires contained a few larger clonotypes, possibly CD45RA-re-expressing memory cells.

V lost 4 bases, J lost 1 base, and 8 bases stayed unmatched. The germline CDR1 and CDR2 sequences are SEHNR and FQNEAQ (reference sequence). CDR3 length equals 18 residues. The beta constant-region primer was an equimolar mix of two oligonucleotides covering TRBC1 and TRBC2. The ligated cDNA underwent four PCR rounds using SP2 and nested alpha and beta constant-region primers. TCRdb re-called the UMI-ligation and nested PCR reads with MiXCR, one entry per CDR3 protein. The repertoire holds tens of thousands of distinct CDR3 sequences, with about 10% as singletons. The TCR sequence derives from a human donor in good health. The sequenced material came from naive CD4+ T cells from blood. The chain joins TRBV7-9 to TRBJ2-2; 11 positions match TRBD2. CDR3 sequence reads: CASSSNSGLAGNTGELFF. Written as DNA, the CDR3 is TGTGCCAGCAGCTCGAACTCTGGACTAGCGGGGAACACCGGGGAGCTGTTTTTT.